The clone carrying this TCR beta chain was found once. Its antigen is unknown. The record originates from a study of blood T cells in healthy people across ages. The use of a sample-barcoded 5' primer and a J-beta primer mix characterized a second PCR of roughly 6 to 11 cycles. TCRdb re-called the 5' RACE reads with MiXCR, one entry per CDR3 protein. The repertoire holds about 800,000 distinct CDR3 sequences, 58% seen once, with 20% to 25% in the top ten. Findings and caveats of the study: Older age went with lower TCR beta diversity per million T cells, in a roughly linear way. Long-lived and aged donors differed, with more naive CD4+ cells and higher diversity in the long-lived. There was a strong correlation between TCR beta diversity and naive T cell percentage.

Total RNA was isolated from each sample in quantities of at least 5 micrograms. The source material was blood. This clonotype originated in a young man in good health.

This CDR3 reads CASSATGQGEYNEQYF. DNA for the CDR3: TGTGCCAGCAGCGCGACCGGACAGGGCGAATACAATGAGCAGTACTTC. The chain couples TRBV9 to TRBJ2-1; 8 bases fit TRBD1. The assigned J gene may be wrong: the sequence end matches TRBJ2-7 better. The CDR3 has 16 amino acids. Per germline, CDR1 SGDLS and CDR2 YYNGEE.